A selection of T cell receptor beta chains follows, all from one sample in a study of cytomegalovirus exposure and HLA in healthy donors. Sequenced by immunoSEQ multiplex PCR; TCRdb stores in-frame clones only, minus some. The sample shows about 120,000 clones, approximately 90% of them seen only once. Sequencing input: PBMCs. Receptors were obtained from a man younger than 35 in good health and CMV-seropositive. CDR3s include the opening cysteine and the closing phenylalanine or tryptophan. The order of the fields is clone size, V gene, D gene, J gene, CDR3 DNA, CDR3 protein. D genes are given only for firm matches. For some rows the clone size is stated as once, few or many, or as a class when expanded; others skip it.

few	TRBV7-2	.	TRBJ1-2	TGTGCCAGCAGCTTAGTTTATGGCGGCGCCTATGGCTACACCTTC	CASSLVYGGAYGYTF
once	TRBV7-9	TRBD1	TRBJ1-4	TGTGCCAGCAGCTTTCCACAGGGGCCTAATGAAAAACTGTTTTTT	CASSFPQGPNEKLFF
.	TRBV7-8	TRBD2	TRBJ2-1	TGTGCCAGCACCTTTGGGGGGGAGGGCATCCCAAACAATGAGCAGTTCTTC	CASTFGGEGIPNNEQFF
.	TRBV19	.	TRBJ1-5	TGTGCCAGTAGCCCTTTTGGCGGGGTTTTCAATCAGCCCCAGCATTTT	CASSPFGGVFNQPQHF
.	TRBV28	.	TRBJ1-1	TGTGCCAGCAGCCCCCGGGGGGGAGGGGCTGAAGCTTTCTTT	CASSPRGGGAEAFF
.	TRBV5-8	.	TRBJ2-7	TGTGCCAGCAGGGTGATTACATTTCCCTACGAGCAGTACTTC	CASRVITFPYEQYF
.	TRBV10-3	.	TRBJ2-5	TGTGCCATCAGTGGACAAAGCCAAGAGACCCAGTACTTC	CAISGQSQETQYF
.	TRBV7-8	.	TRBJ2-1	TGTGCCAGCAGCTTTCGTGAACGGAGCTCCTACAATGAGCAGTTCTTC	CASSFRERSSYNEQFF
.	TRBV7-9	.	TRBJ1-1	TGTGCCAGCAGCTCGACAGGAGTGAACACTGAAGCTTTCTTT	CASSSTGVNTEAFF
.	TRBV14	TRBD2	TRBJ2-1	TGTGCCAGCAGCCATTTTAGTTTAGCGGGGGGGAGGAAGCAGTTCTTC	CASSHFSLAGGRKQFF
.	TRBV9	TRBD1	TRBJ1-1	TGTGCCAGCAGCTTCCACCCGTCCCCGGGACAGGGTTTAGGGACGGACACTGAAGCTTTCTTT	CASSFHPSPGQGLGTDTEAFF
.	TRBV5-6	TRBD2	TRBJ2-1	TGTGCCAGCAGCTTGCGTGGTAGCGGGGGGAATGAGCAGTTCTTC	CASSLRGSGGNEQFF
.	TRBV6-5	.	TRBJ2-6	TGTGCCAGCAGCCCAACAGTAATTGGGGCCAACGTCCTGACTTTC	CASSPTVIGANVLTF
.	TRBV5-1	.	TRBJ1-2	TGCGCCAGCAGCTCGCAACAGGGTAATGAGTATGGCTACACCTTC	CASSSQQGNEYGYTF
.	TRBV7-9	.	TRBJ2-1	TGTGCCAGCAGCTTCTCACAAGAGCAGTTCTTC	CASSFSQEQFF
.	TRBV19	TRBD1	TRBJ1-5	TGTGCCAGTAGTATTTCCGGGACAGGGGGATATCAGCCCCAGCATTTT	CASSISGTGGYQPQHF
.	TRBV27	TRBD1	TRBJ2-6	TGTGCCAGCAGTCAACAGGGGGTTGGGGGGGCCAACGTCCTGACTTTC	CASSQQGVGGANVLTF
.	TRBV2	.	TRBJ1-5	TGTGCCAGCAGTGATCGGGGGTCCGGCAATCAGCCCCAGCATTTT	CASSDRGSGNQPQHF
.	TRBV5-4	TRBD1	TRBJ2-5	TGTGCCAGCAGCTTGGTAACAGGGGCACAAGAGACCCAGTACTTC	CASSLVTGAQETQYF
once	TRBV10-2	.	TRBJ2-3	TGCGCCACCCAACTGACAGACCAATACACAGATACGCAGTATTTT	CATQLTDQYTDTQYF
.	TRBV9	.	TRBJ1-6	TGTGCCAGCAGCGAGGAGGGACGGAATTCACCCCTCCACTTT	CASSEEGRNSPLHF
.	TRBV2	.	TRBJ1-1	TGTGCCATGTCTTATCACACTGAAGCTTTCTTT	CAMSYHTEAFF
.	TRBV5-1	.	TRBJ2-5	TGCGCCAGCAGCCGACGGGTCCAAGAGACCCAGTACTTC	CASSRRVQETQYF